The following is a T cell receptor (beta chain) sequence with its context. Its antigen is unidentified. The CDR3 has 15 amino acids. V dropped 2 bases and J dropped 0 bases, with 9 bases sitting between them. Germline V CDR1 and CDR2: MNHEY, SMNVEV (reference sequence). This specimen comes from a study of vaccination and CD4 T cells after COVID-19. Study background: From HCoV-229E, HCoV-OC43, HCoV-NL63 and SARS-CoV-2, overlapping spike peptides were used to stimulate the cells.

The treatment is: approximately 11-day PBMC culture with coronavirus spike peptide pools or control peptides (ViraFEST assay). ViraFEST used peptide pools to expand antigen-specific T cells and subsequently sequenced their TCRs. Oncomine TCR Beta short-read sequencing was applied to DNA from cultured CD4+ T cells. TCRdb re-called the PCR reads through MiXCR, storing one row per CDR3 protein. The table lists about 12,000 distinct CDR3 sequences, over 30% of them singletons, with around 16% in the top ten. The receptor's source is a human donor with COVID-19. Sequencing used cultured CD4+ T cells from blood. This chain uses TRBV27 with TRBJ2-3; maybe TRBD1 (5 bases). In DNA, the CDR3 is TGTGCCAGCAGTTTAAAGGGGCCGAGCACAGATACGCAGTATTTT. Translated: CASSLKGPSTDTQYF.